This entry lists 5 T cell receptor beta chains sequenced from one sample in a study of beta chain features in type 1 diabetes. Study observations and caveats: A moderate, significant TCRB CDR3 shortening appeared in type 1 diabetes across four CD4+ subsets.

Every bit of the isolated RNA underwent reverse transcription, so sequencing read expressed TCRB transcripts. Generated by immunoSEQ multiplex PCR, the TCRdb table keeps only in-frame clones and is missing some. The profile shows 45,000 to 60,000 clones, just under 65% of them singletons. No antigens are known for them. Sequences were obtained from stem cell memory CD4+ T cells from blood. Source of these receptors: a woman aged 25 to 39 with type 1 diabetes.

The J gene is TRBJ2-5, the V gene TRBV11-3; TRBD1 aligns across 7 bases. Per germline, CDR1 SGHNT and CDR2 YENEEA. CDR3 length: 13 amino acids. V lost 5 bases, J lost 5 bases, and 5 bases stayed unmatched. This CDR3 reads CASSVTGSETQYF. CDR3 in DNA: TGTGCCAGCAGCGTGACAGGGTCGGAGACCCAGTACTTC.

The V call is TRBV5-1, the J call TRBJ2-7; 9 bases agree with TRBD1. This CDR3 is built from 15 residues. Germline V gives CDR1 SGHRS, CDR2 YFSETQ. V was pared by 5 bases and J by 5 bases, with 11 bases of the junction left unmatched. CDR3 loop: CASRRPGTGRNEQYF. CDR3 DNA sequence: TGCGCCAGCAGGCGCCCCGGGACAGGGAGAAACGAGCAGTACTTC.

The chain has TRBV5-1 and TRBJ1-4, with TRBD1 identical over 11 bases. This CDR3 is built from 15 residues. J gave up 7 bases and V 4 bases, and 6 bases lay outside the gene matches. Per the germline V gene, CDR1 is SGHRS and CDR2 is YFSETQ. The CDR3 DNA is TGCGCCAGCAGCCTAGGGACAGGGGGAGGTGAAAAACTGTTTTTT. Translation: CASSLGTGGGEKLFF.

This clone occurred a few times. V is TRBV18 and J is TRBJ2-7, with unresolved D. V was trimmed by 0 bases and J by 3 bases, leaving 6 bases between them. The CDR3 is 13 residues long. CDR1 is KGHSH, CDR2 LQKENI, per germline. The CDR3 nucleotides read TGTGCCAGCTCACCACCGGCAGGCTACGAGCAGTACTTC. This sequence encodes CASSPPAGYEQYF.

V gene TRBV7-9 combines with J gene TRBJ2-3; the match to TRBD1 covers 9 bases. Germline V gene lookup returns CDR1 SEHNR and CDR2 FQNEAQ (reference sequence). The CDR3 covers 16 residues. The trim removed 1 base at V and 5 bases at J, leaving 7 bases unmatched. The CDR3 nucleotides are TGTGCCAGCAGCTTAGGACAGGGGGTGGTTAAAGATACGCAGTATTTT. Amino acid sequence: CASSLGQGVVKDTQYF.